The 11 T cell receptor beta chains given below trace back to one sample, sequenced in a study of blood T cell repertoires in COVID-19. Libraries were prepared by immunoSEQ multiplex PCR; TCRdb keeps only in-frame clonotypes and omits some of them. The table includes around 200,000 clones, 85% detected once. Material for sequencing was PBMCs or T cells enriched from blood (not recorded which). These TCRs come from a man aged 40-55 years who had recovered from COVID-19.

The V call is TRBV5-4, the J call TRBJ2-3; D ambiguous. There are 15 residues in the CDR3. Deletions cut 3 bases from V and 6 bases from J, with 17 bases between. Germline CDR1 reads SGHNT; CDR2 reads YYREEE (reference sequence). CDR3 loop: CASSSSPASADTQYF. Written as DNA, the CDR3 is TGTGCCAGCAGCTCGTCGCCGGCTAGTGCCGATACGCAGTATTTT.

The chain couples TRBV10-3 to TRBJ2-6, with TRBD1 identical over 10 bases. The CDR3 totals 18 residues. The germline V gene has CDR1 ENHRY and CDR2 SYGVKD. J was trimmed by 3 bases and V by 6 bases; bases with no gene match: 11. The CDR3 DNA sequence: TGTGCCATCAGCGCCGGGACAGGGGTTCCAAGTGGGGCCAACGTCCTGACTTTC. As protein: CAISAGTGVPSGANVLTF.

This clone has more than one count but fewer than ten. This chain joins TRBV28 and TRBJ1-1; D gene unclear. The CDR3 length is 16 residues. Germline V gives CDR1 MDHEN, CDR2 SYDVKM. V lost 2 bases to trimming and J lost 1 base, with 14 bases between them. CDR3: CASSLRDGRGNTEAFF. The CDR3 bases are TGTGCCAGCAGTTTAAGGGATGGACGGGGGAACACTGAAGCTTTCTTT.

The rearrangement joins TRBV4-1 to TRBJ1-2, with 11 bases fitting TRBD1. Germline CDR1 reads MGHRA; CDR2 reads YSYEKL. The CDR3 loop spans 15 amino acids. The V and J ends lost 1 base and 7 bases, in that order; junction bases with no gene match: 5. CDR3 loop: CASSQGGQGGSGYTF. The CDR3 region has the DNA TGCGCCAGCAGCCAAGGGGGACAGGGGGGGTCTGGCTACACCTTC.

The chain has TRBV5-1 and TRBJ2-7; D call uncertain. Trimming removed 4 bases from V and 0 bases from J, with 8 bases in between. The CDR3 runs 13 residues. Germline V lookup: CDR1 SGHRS, CDR2 YFSETQ. CDR3 amino acids: CASSKESSYEQYF. CDR3 nucleotides: TGCGCCAGCAGCAAAGAGAGCTCCTACGAGCAGTACTTC. Full variable domain (rest looked up from reference TRBV5-1 and TRBJ2-7): KAGVTQTPRYLIKTRGQQVTLSCSPISGHRSVSWYQQTPGQGLQFLFEYFSETQRNKGNFPGRFSGRQFSNSRSEMNVSTLELGDSALYLCASSKESSYEQYFGPGTRLTVT.

V and J are TRBV19 and TRBJ2-1, with a possible D match to TRBD2 (6 bases). The length of the CDR3 is 14 residues. V was cut by 6 bases and J by 5 bases, with 14 bases left in between. Germline V CDR1 and CDR2: LNHDA, SQIVND (reference sequence). The CDR3 spells CASRLAGRNNEQFF. The DNA of the CDR3 is TGTGCCAGTAGACTCGCCGGGAGAAACAATGAGCAGTTCTTC.

The J gene is TRBJ2-7, the V gene TRBV5-4, with D hard to call. With 2 bases removed from V and 2 bases from J, the gap between germline ends came to 11 bases. The germline CDR1 and CDR2 sequences are SGHNT and YYREEE (reference sequence). This CDR3 region has 14 residues. CDR3 sequence (DNA): TGTGCCAGCAGCTTACCAGACGGAGCCTACGAGCAGTACTTC. It translates to CASSLPDGAYEQYF.

The rearrangement links TRBV9 to TRBJ2-2, with a weak D call TRBD1 (5 bases). This CDR3 spans 16 amino acids. In germline, CDR1 is SGDLS, CDR2 YYNGEE. Between the trimmed V and J ends, which lost 1 base and 1 base, there was a span of 11 bases. In DNA, the CDR3 is TGTGCCAGCAGCGTAATTTCAGGGTGGAACACCGGGGAGCTGTTTTTT. This codes for CASSVISGWNTGELFF.

The chain links TRBV9 to TRBJ1-1; 10 bases fit TRBD1. V dropped 0 bases and J dropped 3; count of bases not matched to a gene: 5. Germline V gene sequence: CDR1 SGDLS, CDR2 YYNGEE. This CDR3 has 16 residues. The CDR3 DNA follows: TGTGCCAGCAGCGTAGGAGGGGACAGGGGTCACACTGAAGCTTTCTTT. Translation: CASSVGGDRGHTEAFF. The variable domain in full, with the rest retrieved from reference TRBV9 and TRBJ1-1, is DSGVTQTPKHLITATGQRVTLRCSPRSGDLSVYWYQQSLDQGLQFLIQYYNGEERAKGNILERFSAQQFPDLHSELNLSSLELGDSALYFCASSVGGDRGHTEAFFGQGTRLTVV.

This clone was seen a single time. V gene TRBV6-5 combines with J gene TRBJ1-2, with 7 bases that match TRBD1. V lost 7 bases, J lost 8 bases, and 16 bases stayed unmatched. The V gene's germline CDR1 is MNHEY and CDR2 SVGAGI. This CDR3 comprises 15 residues. CDR3 in DNA: TGTGCCAGCACCAACTTCCAGGGGGGATTACGGGGCTACACCTTC. It codes for CASTNFQGGLRGYTF.

This rearrangement joins TRBV5-1 to TRBJ2-7; 9 nucleotides align to TRBD2. V lost 0 bases, J lost 5 bases, and 9 bases stayed unmatched. Germline V gene data show CDR1 as SGHRS and CDR2 as YFSETQ. The CDR3 has 16 amino acids. DNA for the CDR3: TGCGCCAGCAGCTTGGAGGGCGGGAGGGCCAACAACGAGCAGTACTTC. Protein: CASSLEGGRANNEQYF.